This T cell receptor (beta chain) was captured by sequencing in a study of cytomegalovirus exposure and HLA in healthy donors. Primers: 60 Vbeta forward and 13 Jbeta reverse. The table came from immunoSEQ multiplex PCR; TCRdb's copy has only in-frame clones and leaves some out. The repertoire includes under 200,000 clones, 77% of them detected once, and roughly 2.6% sits in the top ten. CDR3 length: 15 residues. V lost 0 bases, J lost 2 bases, and 3 bases stayed unmatched. Germline CDR1 reads MNHEY; CDR2 reads SVGAGI. Notes on the study in general: Later analysis identified several of the most significant clusters that appeared linked to common viral pathogens. Evidence from a later analysis indicated that most CMV-associated TCR beta chains looked HLA-restricted.

Of note for this clone: Its antigen remains unidentified.

The sequence came from a woman between 35 and 50 years old in good health and CMV-seropositive. The rearrangement links TRBV6-5 to TRBJ2-7, with TRBD2 matching over 8 bases. The sample consisted of PBMCs. CDR3 sequence reads: CASSYSSAGAYEQYF. In DNA, the CDR3 is TGTGCCAGCAGTTACTCTTCAGCGGGGGCCTACGAGCAGTACTTC.